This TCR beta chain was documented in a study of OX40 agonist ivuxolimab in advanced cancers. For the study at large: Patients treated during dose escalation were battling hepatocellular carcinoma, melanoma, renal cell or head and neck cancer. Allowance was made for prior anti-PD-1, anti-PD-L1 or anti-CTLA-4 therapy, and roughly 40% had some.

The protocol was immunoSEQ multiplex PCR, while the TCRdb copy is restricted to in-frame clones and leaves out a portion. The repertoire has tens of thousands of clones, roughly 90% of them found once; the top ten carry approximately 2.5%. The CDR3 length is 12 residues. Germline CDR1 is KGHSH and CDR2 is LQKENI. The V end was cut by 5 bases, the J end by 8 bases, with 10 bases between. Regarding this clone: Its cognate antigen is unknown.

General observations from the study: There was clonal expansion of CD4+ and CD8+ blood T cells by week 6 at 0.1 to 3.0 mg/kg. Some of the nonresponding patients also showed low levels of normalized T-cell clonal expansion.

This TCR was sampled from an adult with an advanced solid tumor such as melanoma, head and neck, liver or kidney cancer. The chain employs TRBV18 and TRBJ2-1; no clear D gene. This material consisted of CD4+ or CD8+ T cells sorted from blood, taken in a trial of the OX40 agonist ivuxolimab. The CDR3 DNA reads TGTGCCAGCTCAGATCAGGTTTATGAGCAGTTCTTC. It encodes CASSDQVYEQFF.